The clone carrying this T cell receptor beta chain has only a few counts. This sample stems from a study of cytomegalovirus exposure and HLA in healthy donors. CDR1 is MNHEY, CDR2 SMNVEV, per germline (reference sequence). The CDR3 runs 19 residues. Trimming took 3 bases from V and 9 from J; bases not matched to a gene: 18. PCR involved 60 Vbeta and 13 Jbeta primers. Clones were sequenced by immunoSEQ multiplex PCR, and TCRdb holds only the in-frame ones, with some missing. The sample has approximately 190,000 clones; about 12% are singletons. The chain combines TRBV27 with TRBJ1-6, with TRBD1 matching over 9 bases. The sequenced sample consisted of PBMCs. The source is a man aged 50-59 years in good health and CMV-seropositive. The DNA for the CDR3 is TGTGCCAGCAGTTTTCGATCGCCCGGGACAGGGTTGTCTTTTTCACCCCTCCACTTT. This sequence encodes CASSFRSPGTGLSFSPLHF.